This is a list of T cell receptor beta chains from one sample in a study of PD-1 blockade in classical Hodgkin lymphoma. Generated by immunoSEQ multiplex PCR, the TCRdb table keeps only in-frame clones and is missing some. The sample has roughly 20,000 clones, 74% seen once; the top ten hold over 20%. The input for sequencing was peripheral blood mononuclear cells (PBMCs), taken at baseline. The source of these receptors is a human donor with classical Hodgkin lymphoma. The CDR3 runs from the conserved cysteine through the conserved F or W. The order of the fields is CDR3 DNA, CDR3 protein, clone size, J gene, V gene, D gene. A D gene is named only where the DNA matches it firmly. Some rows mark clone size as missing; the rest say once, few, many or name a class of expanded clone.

CDR3nt: TGTGCCAGCAGTTATCTGGGGTCAGGCAATGAGCAGTTCTTC
CDR3aa: CASSYLGSGNEQFF
abundance: once
j_gene: TRBJ2-1
v_gene: TRBV27
d_gene: NA

CDR3nt: TGTGCCACCGCCCGGAGGGCGGGGGCGGACACTGAAGCTTTCTTT
CDR3aa: CATARRAGADTEAFF
abundance: NA
j_gene: TRBJ1-1
v_gene: TRBV6-5
d_gene: NA

CDR3nt: TGTGCCAGCAGCTTAGGTACCGGAAAGGCCTACGAGCAGTACTTC
CDR3aa: CASSLGTGKAYEQYF
abundance: NA
j_gene: TRBJ2-7
v_gene: TRBV7-2
d_gene: NA

CDR3nt: TGTGCCAGCAGCAAAGTAGGTGCGAACACCGGGGAGCTGTTTTTT
CDR3aa: CASSKVGANTGELFF
abundance: NA
j_gene: TRBJ2-2
v_gene: TRBV21-1
d_gene: NA

CDR3nt: TGTGCCACCAGTGACCGCGACTTTGGTGGCTACACCTTC
CDR3aa: CATSDRDFGGYTF
abundance: NA
j_gene: TRBJ1-2
v_gene: TRBV2
d_gene: NA

CDR3nt: TGTGCCAGCAGATACCCGGGGGCGAACACTGAAGCTTTCTTT
CDR3aa: CASRYPGANTEAFF
abundance: NA
j_gene: TRBJ1-1
v_gene: TRBV28
d_gene: NA

CDR3nt: TGTGCCAGCAGCTTCTGGGGACGGAACACTGAAGCTTTCTTT
CDR3aa: CASSFWGRNTEAFF
abundance: NA
j_gene: TRBJ1-1
v_gene: TRBV5-4
d_gene: NA

CDR3nt: TGCGCCAGCAGCCAAGATGGATCTCGAGGGGTCGACTATGGCTACACCTTC
CDR3aa: CASSQDGSRGVDYGYTF
abundance: NA
j_gene: TRBJ1-2
v_gene: TRBV4-3
d_gene: NA

CDR3nt: TGTGCCACCAGGGAGGGGGCTGGAAACACCATATATTTT
CDR3aa: CATREGAGNTIYF
abundance: NA
j_gene: TRBJ1-3
v_gene: TRBV10-3
d_gene: NA

CDR3nt: TGTGCCAGCAGTCCAGGGGGGACCCTTTACGAGCAGTACTTC
CDR3aa: CASSPGGTLYEQYF
abundance: NA
j_gene: TRBJ2-7
v_gene: TRBV7-2
d_gene: NA

CDR3nt: TGTGCCAGCAGCTTAAACCTAGCGGGAGGCACAGATACGCAGTATTTT
CDR3aa: CASSLNLAGGTDTQYF
abundance: NA
j_gene: TRBJ2-3
v_gene: TRBV7-8
d_gene: TRBD2

CDR3nt: TGTGCCAGCAGTTCCCCGACAGGGGGCCAATCACCCCTCCACTTT
CDR3aa: CASSSPTGGQSPLHF
abundance: NA
j_gene: TRBJ1-6
v_gene: TRBV6-6
d_gene: TRBD1

CDR3nt: TGTGCCAGCAGTTTTTTTCAGCCTTTACTAGCGGGAGTCGGCTACGAGCAGTACTTC
CDR3aa: CASSFFQPLLAGVGYEQYF
abundance: once
j_gene: TRBJ2-7
v_gene: TRBV27
d_gene: TRBD2

CDR3nt: TGCGCCAGCAGCCAAGATCTAGACAGTAGCACAGATACGCAGTATTTT
CDR3aa: CASSQDLDSSTDTQYF
abundance: NA
j_gene: TRBJ2-3
v_gene: TRBV4-3
d_gene: NA

CDR3nt: TGTGCCAGCAGTGCCTGGAGTCAGGGGTTGAACACTGAAGCTTTCTTT
CDR3aa: CASSAWSQGLNTEAFF
abundance: NA
j_gene: TRBJ1-1
v_gene: TRBV28
d_gene: NA

CDR3nt: TGTGCCAGTAGTTCGGGACAGCAATCCAATTCACCCCTCCACTTT
CDR3aa: CASSSGQQSNSPLHF
abundance: once
j_gene: TRBJ1-6
v_gene: TRBV19
d_gene: TRBD1

CDR3nt: TGTGCCAGCTCACCACCGACAGGGCACGTGGAGACCCAGTACTTC
CDR3aa: CASSPPTGHVETQYF
abundance: NA
j_gene: TRBJ2-5
v_gene: TRBV18
d_gene: TRBD1

CDR3nt: TGTGCCAGCAGTGAACAGGGAGGGGATTCAGATACGCAGTATTTT
CDR3aa: CASSEQGGDSDTQYF
abundance: NA
j_gene: TRBJ2-3
v_gene: TRBV2
d_gene: TRBD2

CDR3nt: TGTGCCAGCAGCTGGACCCTTTCCACAGATACGCAGTATTTT
CDR3aa: CASSWTLSTDTQYF
abundance: NA
j_gene: TRBJ2-3
v_gene: TRBV11-3
d_gene: NA

CDR3nt: TGTGCCAGCAGCTTCTATAGGGGAGAAAAACTGTTTTTT
CDR3aa: CASSFYRGEKLFF
abundance: NA
j_gene: TRBJ1-4
v_gene: TRBV7-2
d_gene: NA

CDR3nt: TGTGCCAGCAGCCCCCGACAGGGGCCTGACGAGCAGTACTTC
CDR3aa: CASSPRQGPDEQYF
abundance: NA
j_gene: TRBJ2-7
v_gene: TRBV7-2
d_gene: TRBD1

CDR3nt: TGCAGCGTCGCCGAGACAGGGGGGAATCAGCCCCAGCATTTT
CDR3aa: CSVAETGGNQPQHF
abundance: NA
j_gene: TRBJ1-5
v_gene: TRBV29-1
d_gene: TRBD1

CDR3nt: TGTGCCACCGGGACAGGCGGCCCCTACGAGCAGTACTTC
CDR3aa: CATGTGGPYEQYF
abundance: once
j_gene: TRBJ2-7
v_gene: TRBV7-2
d_gene: TRBD1

CDR3nt: TGTGCTAGTGGTTTGGCGGAGACCGGGACAGTAACCTACGAGCAGTACTTC
CDR3aa: CASGLAETGTVTYEQYF
abundance: NA
j_gene: TRBJ2-7
v_gene: TRBV12-5
d_gene: TRBD1

CDR3nt: TGCGCCAGCAGCTTGGGGGGGTTCGCTGGAAACACCATATATTTT
CDR3aa: CASSLGGFAGNTIYF
abundance: NA
j_gene: TRBJ1-3
v_gene: TRBV5-1
d_gene: NA

CDR3nt: TGTGCCAGCAGCGGGGACAGCCAGACCCAGCATTTT
CDR3aa: CASSGDSQTQHF
abundance: NA
j_gene: TRBJ1-5
v_gene: TRBV7-9
d_gene: TRBD1

CDR3nt: TGTGCCAGCAGCCCGCCTTTGGGACAGGGTTCCGAGCAGTACTTC
CDR3aa: CASSPPLGQGSEQYF
abundance: NA
j_gene: TRBJ2-7
v_gene: TRBV7-2
d_gene: TRBD1

CDR3nt: TGTGCCAGCTGCGCGGGAGGAGGCACAGATACGCAGTATTTT
CDR3aa: CASCAGGGTDTQYF
abundance: NA
j_gene: TRBJ2-3
v_gene: TRBV28
d_gene: TRBD2

CDR3nt: TGTGCCTGGAGGCCACAGGGACCTAATGAAAAACTGTTTTTT
CDR3aa: CAWRPQGPNEKLFF
abundance: NA
j_gene: TRBJ1-4
v_gene: TRBV30
d_gene: NA

CDR3nt: TGTGCCAGCTCGGCGGGATCGGCGAACACCGGGGAGCTGTTTTTT
CDR3aa: CASSAGSANTGELFF
abundance: NA
j_gene: TRBJ2-2
v_gene: TRBV18
d_gene: NA

CDR3nt: TGCAGCGTTGCGGGCGGAACCTCCTACGAGCAGTACTTC
CDR3aa: CSVAGGTSYEQYF
abundance: few
j_gene: TRBJ2-7
v_gene: TRBV29-1
d_gene: NA

CDR3nt: TGTGCCAGCAGCGCGGACAGCAAAGATACGCAGTATTTT
CDR3aa: CASSADSKDTQYF
abundance: NA
j_gene: TRBJ2-3
v_gene: TRBV9
d_gene: NA

CDR3nt: TGTGCCAGCAGCTTGGAGACCGGGACCTACGAGCAGTACTTC
CDR3aa: CASSLETGTYEQYF
abundance: few
j_gene: TRBJ2-7
v_gene: TRBV11-2
d_gene: NA

CDR3nt: TGCGCCAGCAGCCAAGGAGCTAGCGACCCCTCCTACGAGCAGTACTTC
CDR3aa: CASSQGASDPSYEQYF
abundance: NA
j_gene: TRBJ2-7
v_gene: TRBV4-3
d_gene: NA

CDR3nt: TGTGCCAGCAGCTTGGCAATACCTGGGGCCAACGTCCTGACTTTC
CDR3aa: CASSLAIPGANVLTF
abundance: NA
j_gene: TRBJ2-6
v_gene: TRBV7-3
d_gene: NA

CDR3nt: TGCGCCAGCAGCTTGGGGGGCAGCAGGGTAGGCGAGCAGTACTTC
CDR3aa: CASSLGGSRVGEQYF
abundance: NA
j_gene: TRBJ2-7
v_gene: TRBV5-1
d_gene: NA

CDR3nt: TGTGCCAGCAGTGGCCTAGGTCAGAGCACAGATACGCAGTATTTT
CDR3aa: CASSGLGQSTDTQYF
abundance: NA
j_gene: TRBJ2-3
v_gene: TRBV28
d_gene: NA

CDR3nt: TGTGCCAGTACCGATCTGGGGGTTGGCAATCAGCCCCAGCATTTT
CDR3aa: CASTDLGVGNQPQHF
abundance: NA
j_gene: TRBJ1-5
v_gene: TRBV19
d_gene: NA

CDR3nt: TGTGCCAGCAGTTACAGGAATAGGGCCACAGATACGCAGTATTTT
CDR3aa: CASSYRNRATDTQYF
abundance: NA
j_gene: TRBJ2-3
v_gene: TRBV6-6
d_gene: NA

CDR3nt: TGTGCCAGCAGCCGCGCGGGGCGGGAGCGCGCAGATACGCAGTATTTT
CDR3aa: CASSRAGRERADTQYF
abundance: NA
j_gene: TRBJ2-3
v_gene: TRBV5-4
d_gene: TRBD2

CDR3nt: TGTGCCAGCAGTTACGGGGACGGGGAGCTGTTTTTT
CDR3aa: CASSYGDGELFF
abundance: NA
j_gene: TRBJ2-2
v_gene: TRBV6-6
d_gene: NA

CDR3nt: TGTGCCAGCAGCCCACCGAAGGGGTCGACTAATGAAAAACTGTTTTTT
CDR3aa: CASSPPKGSTNEKLFF
abundance: medium-sized
j_gene: TRBJ1-4
v_gene: TRBV28
d_gene: NA

CDR3nt: TGTGCCAGCAGCCCAGGACAGGCCCCCTACGAGCAGTACTTC
CDR3aa: CASSPGQAPYEQYF
abundance: NA
j_gene: TRBJ2-7
v_gene: TRBV11-3
d_gene: TRBD1

CDR3nt: TGTGCCAGCAGCCAGCCGGGACAGGTTATATCTGGGGCCAACGTCCTGACTTTC
CDR3aa: CASSQPGQVISGANVLTF
abundance: NA
j_gene: TRBJ2-6
v_gene: TRBV7-9
d_gene: TRBD1

CDR3nt: TGTGCCAGCAGCTTAGGGTTCCTAGCCATCAACGAGCAGTTCTTC
CDR3aa: CASSLGFLAINEQFF
abundance: NA
j_gene: TRBJ2-1
v_gene: TRBV7-6
d_gene: NA

CDR3nt: TGCAGCGTCGGGACCGACTATGGCTACACCTTC
CDR3aa: CSVGTDYGYTF
abundance: NA
j_gene: TRBJ1-2
v_gene: TRBV29-1
d_gene: NA

CDR3nt: TGTGCCAGCAGCTTAGATCCGGTTGTGAATGAGCAGTTCTTC
CDR3aa: CASSLDPVVNEQFF
abundance: NA
j_gene: TRBJ2-1
v_gene: TRBV7-9
d_gene: NA

CDR3nt: TGCGCCAGCAGCCAAGACACGCGGGAGACCCAGTACTTC
CDR3aa: CASSQDTRETQYF
abundance: NA
j_gene: TRBJ2-5
v_gene: TRBV4-3
d_gene: NA

CDR3nt: TGTGCCAGCAACAAACAAGTGAACACTGAAGCTTTCTTT
CDR3aa: CASNKQVNTEAFF
abundance: NA
j_gene: TRBJ1-1
v_gene: TRBV6-1
d_gene: NA

CDR3nt: TGTGCCAGCAGCATGATAACCGGGTCGTACGTTGAGGGAAACATTCAGTACTTC
CDR3aa: CASSMITGSYVEGNIQYF
abundance: NA
j_gene: TRBJ2-4
v_gene: TRBV21-1
d_gene: NA

CDR3nt: TGCAGCGCCTACCGACTAGTTGGTGAGACCCAGTACTTC
CDR3aa: CSAYRLVGETQYF
abundance: NA
j_gene: TRBJ2-5
v_gene: TRBV29-1
d_gene: NA

CDR3nt: TGTGCCAGCAGCTTAGATTCCTACACCGGGGAGCTGTTTTTT
CDR3aa: CASSLDSYTGELFF
abundance: NA
j_gene: TRBJ2-2
v_gene: TRBV7-2
d_gene: NA

CDR3nt: TGTGCCAGCTCACCAGGCTCGACCTCCTACAATGAGCAGTTCTTC
CDR3aa: CASSPGSTSYNEQFF
abundance: NA
j_gene: TRBJ2-1
v_gene: TRBV18
d_gene: NA

CDR3nt: TGTGCCAGTAGTATAGGGTCAGGGTCCTACAATGAGCAGTTCTTC
CDR3aa: CASSIGSGSYNEQFF
abundance: NA
j_gene: TRBJ2-1
v_gene: TRBV19
d_gene: NA